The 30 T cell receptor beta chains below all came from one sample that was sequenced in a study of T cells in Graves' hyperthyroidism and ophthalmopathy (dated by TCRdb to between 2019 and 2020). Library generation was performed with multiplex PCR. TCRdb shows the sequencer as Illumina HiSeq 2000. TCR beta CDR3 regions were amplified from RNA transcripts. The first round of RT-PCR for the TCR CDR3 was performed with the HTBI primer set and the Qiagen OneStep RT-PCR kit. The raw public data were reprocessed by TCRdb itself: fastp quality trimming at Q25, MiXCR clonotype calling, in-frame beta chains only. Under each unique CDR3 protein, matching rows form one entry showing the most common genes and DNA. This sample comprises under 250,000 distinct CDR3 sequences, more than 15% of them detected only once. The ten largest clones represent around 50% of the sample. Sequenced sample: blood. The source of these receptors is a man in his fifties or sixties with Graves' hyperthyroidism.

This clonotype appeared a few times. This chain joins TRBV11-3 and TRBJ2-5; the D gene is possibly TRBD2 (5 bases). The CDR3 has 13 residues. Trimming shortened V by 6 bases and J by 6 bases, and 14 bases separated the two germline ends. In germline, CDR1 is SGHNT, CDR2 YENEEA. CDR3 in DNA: TGTGCCAGCAGGGGTACGGGATTACAGACCCAGTACTTC. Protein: CASRGTGLQTQYF.

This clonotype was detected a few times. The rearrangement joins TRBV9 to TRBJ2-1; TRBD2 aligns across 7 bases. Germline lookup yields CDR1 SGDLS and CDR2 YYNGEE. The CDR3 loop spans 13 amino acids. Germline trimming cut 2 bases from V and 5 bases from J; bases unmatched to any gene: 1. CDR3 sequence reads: CASSVLADNEQFF. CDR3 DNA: TGTGCCAGCAGCGTTCTAGCGGACAATGAGCAGTTCTTC.

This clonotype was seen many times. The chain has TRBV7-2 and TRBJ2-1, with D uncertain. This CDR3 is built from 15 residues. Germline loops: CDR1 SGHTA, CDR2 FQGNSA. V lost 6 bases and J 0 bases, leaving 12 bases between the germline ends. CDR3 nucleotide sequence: TGTGCCAGCAGACCCCCCACCAGCTCCTACAATGAGCAGTTCTTC. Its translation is CASRPPTSSYNEQFF.

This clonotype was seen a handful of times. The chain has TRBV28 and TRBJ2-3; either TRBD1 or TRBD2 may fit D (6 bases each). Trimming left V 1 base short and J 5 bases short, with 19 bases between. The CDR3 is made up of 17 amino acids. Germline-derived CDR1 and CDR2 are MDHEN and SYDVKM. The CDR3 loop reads CASSLLGGQIMGDTQYF. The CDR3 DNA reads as TGTGCCAGCAGTTTATTGGGGGGCCAGATCATGGGAGATACGCAGTATTTT.

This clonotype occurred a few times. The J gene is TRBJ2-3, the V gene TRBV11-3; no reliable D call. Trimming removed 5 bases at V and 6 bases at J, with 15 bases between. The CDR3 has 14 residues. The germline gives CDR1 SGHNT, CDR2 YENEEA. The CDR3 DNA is TGTGCCAGCAGCCCACCGTGGTATGAGGATACGCAGTATTTT. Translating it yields CASSPPWYEDTQYF.

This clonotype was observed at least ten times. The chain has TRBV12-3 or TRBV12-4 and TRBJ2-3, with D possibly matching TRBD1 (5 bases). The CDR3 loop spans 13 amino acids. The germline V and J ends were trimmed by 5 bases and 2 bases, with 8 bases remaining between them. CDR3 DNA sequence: TGTGCCAGCAGTCCAGGGTTCACAGATACGCAGTATTTT. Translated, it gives CASSPGFTDTQYF.

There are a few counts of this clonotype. The CDR3 DNA sequence: TGCGCCAGCAGTGGGCAGGGGAAGACCCAGTACTTC. Translated, it gives CASSGQGKTQYF. V usage is TRBV10-2 and J usage is TRBJ2-5, with D possibly matching TRBD1 (6 bases). Trimming removed 4 bases from V and 6 bases from J, with 9 bases in between. The CDR3 loop spans 12 amino acids. The germline V gene encodes CDR1 WSHSY and CDR2 SAAADI.

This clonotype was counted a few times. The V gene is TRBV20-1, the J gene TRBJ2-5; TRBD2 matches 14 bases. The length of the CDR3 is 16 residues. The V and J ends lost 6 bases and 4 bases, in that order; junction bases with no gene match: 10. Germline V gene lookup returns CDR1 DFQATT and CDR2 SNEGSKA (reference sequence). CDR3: CSATGLAGEGVETQYF. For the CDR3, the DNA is TGCAGTGCCACGGGACTAGCGGGAGAGGGGGTAGAGACCCAGTACTTC.

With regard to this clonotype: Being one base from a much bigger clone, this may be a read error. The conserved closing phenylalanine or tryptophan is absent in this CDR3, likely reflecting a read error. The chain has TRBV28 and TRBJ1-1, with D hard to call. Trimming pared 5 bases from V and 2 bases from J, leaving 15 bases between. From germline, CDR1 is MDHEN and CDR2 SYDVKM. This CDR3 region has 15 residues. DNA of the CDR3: TGTGCCAGCAGTCCCTCAAGTTCGCAAAACACTGAAGCTTTCTAT. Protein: CASSPSSSQNTEAFY.

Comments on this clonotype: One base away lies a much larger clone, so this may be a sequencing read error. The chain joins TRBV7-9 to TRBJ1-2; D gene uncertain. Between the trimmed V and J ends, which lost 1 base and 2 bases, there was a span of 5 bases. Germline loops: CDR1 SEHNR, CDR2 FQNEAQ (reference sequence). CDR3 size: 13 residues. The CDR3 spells CASSLEQNYGYTF. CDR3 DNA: TGTGCCAGCAGCTTAGAACAAAACTATGGCTACACCTTC. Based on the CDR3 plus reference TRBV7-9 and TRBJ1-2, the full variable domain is DTGVSQNPRHKITKRGQNVTFRCDPISEHNRLYWYRQTLGQGPEFLTYFQNEAQLEKSRLLSDRFSAERPKGSFSTLEIQRTEQGDSAMYLCASSLEQNYGYTFGSGTRLTVV.

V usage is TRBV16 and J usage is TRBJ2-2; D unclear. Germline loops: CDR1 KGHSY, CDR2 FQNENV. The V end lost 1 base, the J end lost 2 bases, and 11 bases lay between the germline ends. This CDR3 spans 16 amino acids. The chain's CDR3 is CASSQLKGRNTGELFF. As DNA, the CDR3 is TGTGCCAGCAGCCAATTGAAGGGTAGAAACACCGGGGAGCTGTTTTTT.

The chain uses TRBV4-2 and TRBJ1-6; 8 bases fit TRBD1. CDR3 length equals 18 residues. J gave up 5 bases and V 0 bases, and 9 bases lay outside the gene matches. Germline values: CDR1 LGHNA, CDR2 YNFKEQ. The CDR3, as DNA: TGTGCCAGCAGCCAAGATTGGGACTGGGACAGGAATAATTCACCCCTCCACTTT. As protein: CASSQDWDWDRNNSPLHF.

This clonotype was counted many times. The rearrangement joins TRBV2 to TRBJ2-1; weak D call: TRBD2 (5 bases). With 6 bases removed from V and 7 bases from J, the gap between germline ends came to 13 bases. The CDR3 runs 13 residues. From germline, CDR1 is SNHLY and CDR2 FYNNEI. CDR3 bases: TGTGCCAGCAGACCTCGTGGAGGTAATGAGCAGTTCTTC. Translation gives CASRPRGGNEQFF. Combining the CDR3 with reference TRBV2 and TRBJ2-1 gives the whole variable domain EPEVTQTPSHQVTQMGQEVILRCVPISNHLYFYWYRQILGQKVEFLVSFYNNEISEKSEIFDDQFSVERPDGSNFTLKIRSTKLEDSAMYFCASRPRGGNEQFFGPGTRLTVL.

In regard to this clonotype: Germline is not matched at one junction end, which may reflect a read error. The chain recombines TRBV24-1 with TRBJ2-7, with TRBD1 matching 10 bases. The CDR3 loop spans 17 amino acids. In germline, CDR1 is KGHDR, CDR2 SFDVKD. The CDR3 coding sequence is TGTGCCACGGGCCCGGACAGGGGGGCCCAGGGAAACTACGAGCGGTACTTC. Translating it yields CATGPDRGAQGNYERYF.

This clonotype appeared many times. As DNA, the CDR3 is TGTGCCAGCAGTAAGGGTCAGGGTTACGAGCAGTACTTC. This gives the protein CASSKGQGYEQYF. The chain combines TRBV12-3 or TRBV12-4 with TRBJ2-7; possibly TRBD1 for D (5 bases). The germline V and J ends were trimmed by 5 bases and 4 bases, with 12 bases remaining between them. The CDR3 loop spans 13 amino acids.

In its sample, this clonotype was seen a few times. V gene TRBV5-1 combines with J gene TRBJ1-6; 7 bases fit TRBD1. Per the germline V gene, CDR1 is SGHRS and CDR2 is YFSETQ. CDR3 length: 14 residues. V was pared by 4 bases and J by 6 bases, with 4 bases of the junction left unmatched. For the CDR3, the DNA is TGCGCCAGCAGCCCGGGACAGCTTAATTCACCCCTCCACTTT. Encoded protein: CASSPGQLNSPLHF.

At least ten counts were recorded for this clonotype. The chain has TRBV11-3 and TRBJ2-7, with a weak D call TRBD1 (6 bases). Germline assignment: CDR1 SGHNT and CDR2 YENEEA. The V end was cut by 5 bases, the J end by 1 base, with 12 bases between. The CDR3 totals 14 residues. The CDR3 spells CASSPQGGSYEQYF. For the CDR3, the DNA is TGTGCCAGCAGCCCACAGGGTGGGTCCTACGAGCAGTACTTC.

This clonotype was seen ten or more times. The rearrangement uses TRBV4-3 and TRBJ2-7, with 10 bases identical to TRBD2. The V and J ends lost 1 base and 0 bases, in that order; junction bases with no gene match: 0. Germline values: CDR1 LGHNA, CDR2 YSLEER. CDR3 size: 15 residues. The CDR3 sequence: CASSQASGGSYEQYF. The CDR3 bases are TGCGCCAGCAGCCAAGCTAGCGGGGGCTCCTACGAGCAGTACTTC.

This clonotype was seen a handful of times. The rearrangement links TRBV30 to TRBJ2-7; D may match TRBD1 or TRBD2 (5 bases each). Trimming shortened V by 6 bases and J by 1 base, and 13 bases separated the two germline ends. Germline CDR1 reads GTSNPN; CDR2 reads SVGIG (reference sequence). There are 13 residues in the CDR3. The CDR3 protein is CACGGMKSYEQYF. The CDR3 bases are TGTGCCTGTGGGGGAATGAAGTCCTACGAGCAGTACTTC.

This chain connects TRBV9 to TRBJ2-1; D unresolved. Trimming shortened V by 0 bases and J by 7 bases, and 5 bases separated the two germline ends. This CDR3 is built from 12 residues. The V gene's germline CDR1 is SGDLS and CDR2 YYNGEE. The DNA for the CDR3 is TGTGCCAGCAGCGTAGTGGAAAATGAGCAGTTCTTC. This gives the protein CASSVVENEQFF.

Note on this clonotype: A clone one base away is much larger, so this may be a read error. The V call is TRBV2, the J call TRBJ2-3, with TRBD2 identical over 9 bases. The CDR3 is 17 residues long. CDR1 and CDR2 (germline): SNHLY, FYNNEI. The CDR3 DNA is TGTGCCAGCAGTGAAATGGGTCTAGCGGGGAGCACAGATGCGCAGTATTTT. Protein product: CASSEMGLAGSTDAQYF. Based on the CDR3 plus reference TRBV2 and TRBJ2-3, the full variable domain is EPEVTQTPSHQVTQMGQEVILRCVPISNHLYFYWYRQILGQKVEFLVSFYNNEISEKSEIFDDQFSVERPDGSNFTLKIRSTKLEDSAMYFCASSEMGLAGSTDAQYFGPGTRLTVL.

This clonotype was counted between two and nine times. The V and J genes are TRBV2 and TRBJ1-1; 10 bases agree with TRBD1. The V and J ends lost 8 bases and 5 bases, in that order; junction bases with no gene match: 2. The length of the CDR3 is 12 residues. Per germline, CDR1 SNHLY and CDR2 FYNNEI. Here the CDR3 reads CASGTGVTEAFF. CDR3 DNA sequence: TGTGCCAGCGGGACAGGGGTTACTGAAGCTTTCTTT. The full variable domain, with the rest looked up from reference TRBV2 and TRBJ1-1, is EPEVTQTPSHQVTQMGQEVILRCVPISNHLYFYWYRQILGQKVEFLVSFYNNEISEKSEIFDDQFSVERPDGSNFTLKIRSTKLEDSAMYFCASGTGVTEAFFGQGTRLTVV.

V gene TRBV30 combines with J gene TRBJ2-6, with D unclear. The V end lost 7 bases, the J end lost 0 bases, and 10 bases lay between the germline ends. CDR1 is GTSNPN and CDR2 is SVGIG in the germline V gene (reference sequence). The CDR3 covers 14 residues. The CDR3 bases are TGTGCCTTCTACAGCTTCTCTGGGGCCAACGTCCTGACTTTC. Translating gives CAFYSFSGANVLTF.

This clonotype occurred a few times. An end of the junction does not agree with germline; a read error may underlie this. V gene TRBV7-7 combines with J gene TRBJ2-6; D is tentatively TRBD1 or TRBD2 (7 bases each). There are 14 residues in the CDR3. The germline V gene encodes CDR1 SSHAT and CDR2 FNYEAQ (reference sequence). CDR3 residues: CASSQGGGANVLTF. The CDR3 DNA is TGTGCTAGCAGCCAGGGGGGGGGGGCCAACGTCCTGACTTTC.

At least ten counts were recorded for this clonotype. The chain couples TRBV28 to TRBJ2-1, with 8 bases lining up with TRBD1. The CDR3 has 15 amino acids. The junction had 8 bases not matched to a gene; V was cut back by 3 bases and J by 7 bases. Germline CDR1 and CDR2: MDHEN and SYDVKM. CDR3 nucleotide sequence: TGTGCCAGCAGTTTTCTAGGACAGGGTGTGAATGAGCAGTTCTTC. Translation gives CASSFLGQGVNEQFF.

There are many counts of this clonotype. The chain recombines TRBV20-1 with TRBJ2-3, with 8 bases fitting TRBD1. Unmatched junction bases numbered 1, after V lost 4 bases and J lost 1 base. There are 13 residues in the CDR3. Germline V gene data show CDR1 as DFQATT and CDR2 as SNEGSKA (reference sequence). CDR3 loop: CSAKTGGTDTQYF. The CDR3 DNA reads TGCAGTGCTAAGACAGGGGGCACAGATACGCAGTATTTT.

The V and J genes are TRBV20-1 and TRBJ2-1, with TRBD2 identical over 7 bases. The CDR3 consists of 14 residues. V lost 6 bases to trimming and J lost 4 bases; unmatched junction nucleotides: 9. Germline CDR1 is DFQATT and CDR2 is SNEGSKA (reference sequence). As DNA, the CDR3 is TGCAGTGCCAAGGTGCATAGCGGGTACAATGAGCAGTTCTTC. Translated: CSAKVHSGYNEQFF.

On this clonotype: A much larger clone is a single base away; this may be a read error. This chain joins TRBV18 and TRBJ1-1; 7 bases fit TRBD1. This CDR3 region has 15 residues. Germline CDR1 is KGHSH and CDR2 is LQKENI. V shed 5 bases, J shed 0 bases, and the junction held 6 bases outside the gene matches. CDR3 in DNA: TGTGCCAGCTCATCCGGACAGGTAATGAACACTGAAGCTTTCTTT. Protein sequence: CASSSGQVMNTEAFF. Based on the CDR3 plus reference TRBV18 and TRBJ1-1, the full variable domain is NAGVMQNPRHLVRRRGQEARLRCSPMKGHSHVYWYRQLPEEGLKFMVYLQKENIIDESGMPKERFSAEFPKEGPSILRIQQVVRGDSAAYFCASSSGQVMNTEAFFGQGTRLTVV.

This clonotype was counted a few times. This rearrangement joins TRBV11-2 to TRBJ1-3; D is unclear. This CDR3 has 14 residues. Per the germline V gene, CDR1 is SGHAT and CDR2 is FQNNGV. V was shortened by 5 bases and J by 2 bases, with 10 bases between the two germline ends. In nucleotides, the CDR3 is TGTGCCAGCAGCCCTAGTTATACTGGAAACACCATATATTTT. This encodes CASSPSYTGNTIYF.

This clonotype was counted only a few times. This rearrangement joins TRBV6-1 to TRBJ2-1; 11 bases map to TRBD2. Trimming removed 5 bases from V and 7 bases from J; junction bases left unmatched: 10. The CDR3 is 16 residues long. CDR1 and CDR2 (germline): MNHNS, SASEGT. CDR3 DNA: TGTGCCAGCAGTCTACGGGGACTAGCGGAGGGGAATGAGCAGTTCTTC. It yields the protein CASSLRGLAEGNEQFF.